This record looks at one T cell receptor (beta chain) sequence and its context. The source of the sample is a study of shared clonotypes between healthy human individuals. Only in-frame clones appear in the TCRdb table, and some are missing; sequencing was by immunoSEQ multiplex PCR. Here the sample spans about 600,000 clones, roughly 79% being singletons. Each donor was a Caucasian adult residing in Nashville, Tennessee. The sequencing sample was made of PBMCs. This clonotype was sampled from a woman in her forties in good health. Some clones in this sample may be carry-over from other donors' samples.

In DNA, the CDR3 is TGTGCCAGCAGCCCAGGTAGACAGGGGAGGGGCACCGGGGAGCTGTTTTTT. Its translation: CASSPGRQGRGTGELFF. This sequence joins TRBV9 and TRBJ2-2; TRBD1 might be the D (8 bases). This CDR3 is 17 amino acids long. The germline V gene has CDR1 SGDLS and CDR2 YYNGEE. V dropped 4 bases and J dropped 4 bases, with 20 bases sitting between them. The variable domain in full, with the rest retrieved from reference TRBV9 and TRBJ2-2, is DSGVTQTPKHLITATGQRVTLRCSPRSGDLSVYWYQQSLDQGLQFLIQYYNGEERAKGNILERFSAQQFPDLHSELNLSSLELGDSALYFCASSPGRQGRGTGELFFGEGSRLTVL.